This T cell receptor (beta chain) is from a study of T cells after yellow fever vaccination. From the 5' RACE reads, TCRdb called clonotypes with MiXCR, one entry per CDR3 protein. Found here are about 550,000 distinct CDR3 sequences, roughly a fifth of them singletons; the top ten hold roughly an eighth. The germline V gene encodes CDR1 MNHNS and CDR2 SASEGT. This CDR3 has 15 residues. V was pared by 2 bases and J by 4 bases, with 14 bases between. This clonotype was found a few times. This chain uses TRBV6-1 with TRBJ1-1; D uncertain. This clonotype originated in a man in his thirties or forties who received the YFV17D yellow fever vaccine. This sample comprised PBMCs, obtained 15 days after the yellow fever booster vaccination. Here the CDR3 reads CASSESWGLGTEAFF. The CDR3, as DNA: TGTGCCAGCAGTGAATCATGGGGATTAGGCACTGAAGCTTTCTTT.